Listed below are T cell receptor beta chains from one sample, sequenced in a study of CD8 T cells in ankylosing spondylitis. One entry per CDR3 protein, called by TCRdb with MiXCR from the 5' RACE reads. Of under 850,000 distinct CDR3 sequences listed, 19% were seen once; the top ten hold around 19%. Source material: blood, either unsorted or a sorted T cell fraction (not recorded which). These receptors came from a male donor with ankylosing spondylitis. Each CDR3 is given with its conserved first and last residue.

CDR3 protein,J gene,V gene
CASSPPGLGSEQYF,TRBJ2-7,TRBV27
CASSTREGSYNEQFF,TRBJ2-1,TRBV7-8
CSADDRGPYNEQFF,TRBJ2-1,TRBV29-1
CASSPLAGGQNEQFF,TRBJ2-1,TRBV18
CATDGSGHSSYNEQFF,TRBJ2-1,TRBV10-3
CASSYDGPTYEQYF,TRBJ2-7,TRBV5-1
CATNWEGQETQYF,TRBJ2-5,TRBV12-3/TRBV12-4
CATSGRADSSYNEQFF,TRBJ2-1,TRBV24-1
CSIRDNQRFYGYTF,TRBJ1-2,TRBV29-1
CSASGPLSGNTIYF,TRBJ1-3,TRBV20-1
CASSPGDSSYNSPLHF,TRBJ1-6,TRBV5-1
CASSLETGLFYGYTF,TRBJ1-2,TRBV5-1
CASSFWTDYGYTF,TRBJ1-2,TRBV5-5
CASRFPERNTEAFF,TRBJ1-1,TRBV7-9
CAISGQRDRTDTQYF,TRBJ2-3,TRBV2
CASSLASGLIFEQYF,TRBJ2-7,TRBV7-2
CSARGPSYEQYF,TRBJ2-7,TRBV20-1
CASSLGVVAYEQYF,TRBJ2-7,TRBV12-3/TRBV12-4
CASSLGLAGGPGDTQYF,TRBJ2-3,TRBV7-2
CASSLTGRGGLGDNEQFF,TRBJ2-1,TRBV7-3
CSGVGAGGPDTQYF,TRBJ2-3,TRBV29-1
CASSLPPGEGHYNEQFF,TRBJ2-1,TRBV27
CARRQGVGETQYF,TRBJ2-5,TRBV2
CASRPTGAAVEQYF,TRBJ2-7,TRBV5-6
CSVEEGVFQYVQYF,TRBJ2-3,TRBV29-1
CASSVIAGAGYNEQFF,TRBJ2-1,TRBV27
CASSGGARELREQYF,TRBJ2-7,TRBV7-6
CASSKGGPNTEAFF,TRBJ1-1,TRBV12-3/TRBV12-4
CASKLLAGNPYEQYF,TRBJ2-7,TRBV7-2
CSARVWVNTQYF,TRBJ2-3,TRBV20-1
CASSLIGGEVNEQFF,TRBJ2-1,TRBV7-3
CSAPWGGENIQYF,TRBJ2-4,TRBV20-1
CSAVSLTGGQNTGELFF,TRBJ2-2,TRBV20-1
CASSGPLNEQFF,TRBJ2-1,TRBV2
CASSLSPFSSYEQYF,TRBJ2-7,TRBV27
CATSDYRDATQYF,TRBJ2-3,TRBV24-1